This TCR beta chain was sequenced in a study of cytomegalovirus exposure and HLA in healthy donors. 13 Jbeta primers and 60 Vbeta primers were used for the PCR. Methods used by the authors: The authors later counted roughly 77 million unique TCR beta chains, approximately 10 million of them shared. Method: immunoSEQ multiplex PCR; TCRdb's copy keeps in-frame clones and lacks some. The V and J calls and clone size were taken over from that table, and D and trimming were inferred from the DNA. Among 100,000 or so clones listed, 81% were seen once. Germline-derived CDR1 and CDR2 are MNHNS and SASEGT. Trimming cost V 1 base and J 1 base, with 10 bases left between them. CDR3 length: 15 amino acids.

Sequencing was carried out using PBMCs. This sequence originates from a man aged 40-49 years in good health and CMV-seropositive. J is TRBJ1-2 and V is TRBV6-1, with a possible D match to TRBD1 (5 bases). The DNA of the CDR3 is TGTGCCAGCAGTGAAGGGACACCAATTAACTATGGCTACACCTTC. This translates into CASSEGTPINYGYTF.